The 6 T cell receptor beta chains below all came from one sample that was sequenced in a study of T-cell memory formation after mild COVID-19 (dated by TCRdb to the early 2020s). Library creation used 5' RACE. Sequencing was carried out with an Illumina NovaSeq 6000. Using fastp at Q25 and MiXCR, TCRdb reprocessed the public reads and kept productive beta chains. Each entry merges the rows of one CDR3 protein and shows their most common DNA and genes. This sample has tens of thousands of distinct CDR3 sequences in its table, and 25% to 35% of those were observed once. The ten most abundant clones make up around 46% of the sample. The source material was PBMCs or a T cell subset sorted from them (not recorded which). These receptors originate from a man aged 18 to 30 who had mild COVID-19 (a few samples of this study predate the infection). The sample titles of this study are shuffled in the database, so cell type and time point are left out; the donor was told from shared clones.

The V call is TRBV4-2, the J call TRBJ1-5, with D tentatively TRBD1 (5 bases). In germline, CDR1 is LGHNA, CDR2 YNFKEQ. Deletions cut 0 bases from V and 2 bases from J, with 11 bases between. This CDR3 has 16 amino acids. The CDR3 spells CASSQDLETGNQPQHF. The DNA of the CDR3 is TGTGCCAGCAGCCAAGACCTTGAGACAGGCAATCAGCCCCAGCATTTT.

This rearrangement joins TRBV20-1 to TRBJ1-2; D gene ambiguous. V dropped 3 bases and J dropped 4 bases, with 24 bases sitting between them. Germline CDR1 DFQATT, CDR2 SNEGSKA (reference sequence). The CDR3 spans 17 residues. CDR3 sequence: CSASPWATYEPSYGYTF. The CDR3 DNA reads TGCAGTGCTAGTCCCTGGGCTACCTATGAACCCTCCTATGGCTACACCTTC.

The table lists this clonotype with a few counts. The genes are TRBV7-9 and TRBJ2-1; possible D gene TRBD2, 5 bases. V lost 3 bases and J lost 4, with 19 bases in between. CDR3 length: 17 residues. Germline V gene lookup returns CDR1 SEHNR and CDR2 FQNEAQ (reference sequence). The DNA for the CDR3 is TGTGCCAGCAGCTTGGGTTCCTGGGAGAGTGGGTACAATGAGCAGTTCTTC. It encodes CASSLGSWESGYNEQFF.

CDR3 DNA: TGCGCCAGCAGCCAAGAGGGGGTCCTTGGCGGTCAGCCCCAGCATTTT. It translates to CASSQEGVLGGQPQHF. This chain connects TRBV4-1 to TRBJ1-5, with a weak D call TRBD1 (5 bases). The germline V gene encodes CDR1 MGHRA and CDR2 YSYEKL. The CDR3 loop spans 16 amino acids. V gave up 0 bases and J gave up 6 bases, with 15 bases separating them.

This clonotype has just a few counts. The chain employs TRBV4-3 and TRBJ2-7, with 7 bases identical to TRBD2. Trimming at V came to 0 bases and at J to 5 bases, leaving 13 bases not matched to a gene. Germline assignment: CDR1 LGHNA and CDR2 YSLEER. CDR3 length: 17 residues. The DNA of the CDR3 is TGCGCCAGCAGCCAAGATCTTGGGGAGGGGCGGCTACACGAGCAGTACTTC. Translated, it gives CASSQDLGEGRLHEQYF.

This clonotype has a count of ten or more. The V call is TRBV11-3, the J call TRBJ1-6, with D perhaps matching TRBD1 (5 bases). This CDR3 contains 13 residues. CDR1 is SGHNT, CDR2 YENEEA, per germline. Deletions cut 1 base from V and 10 bases from J, with 8 bases between. In nucleotides, the CDR3 is TGTGCCAGCAGCTTAGGAGGGGCGTCACCCCTCCACTTT. It specifies CASSLGGASPLHF.